The source of this T cell receptor (beta chain) is a study of T-cell memory formation after mild COVID-19 listed by TCRdb under 2021. In terms of the full investigation: TCR sequence clusters from the two donors were largely donor specific. Two young, previously healthy adult volunteers, one female and one male, were included in the cohort. Longitudinal TCRalpha and TCRbeta repertoire sequencing tracked T-cell clones expanding and contracting after mild COVID-19 in a couple of donors.

The data were produced on an Illumina NovaSeq 6000. TCRalpha and TCRbeta cDNA libraries were built by 5'RACE with constant-segment primers, adding sample barcodes and unique molecular identifiers. RNA was extracted from every sample with Trizol reagent. Amplification of the libraries took two PCR steps, and the second step added a second sample barcode plus Illumina TruSeq adapters. Sequencing of libraries was performed on an Illumina NovaSeq with 2 x 150 bp paired-end reads. Per the source publication's procedure: Demultiplexing of reads and collapsing into UMI-guided consensus sequences were performed with migec v1.2.7. With mixcr v2.1.11, UMI consensuses were aligned to TRA and TRB V and J templates and assembled into clonotypes. Expanded or contracted clonotypes were those called significant by both edgeR and NoisET, with noise models trained on biological replicates. For edgeR calls, the thresholds were a false discovery rate-adjusted p below 0.01 and a log2 fold-change of 1. PCA with hierarchical clustering of max-normalized trajectories of the 1000 most abundant clonotypes was used as exploratory dynamics analysis. Each responding clone was given a CD4 or CD8 phenotype based on the CD4+ and CD8+ repertoires, which had been sequenced separately. In-frame beta chains were kept once TCRdb had trimmed the public reads at Q25 with fastp and called clones with MiXCR. CDR3 protein duplicates are merged, each entry listing the most common genes and DNA. The V and J calls, along with clone size, are taken from TCRdb and not from the paper's own processing. The sample table holds fewer than 700,000 distinct CDR3 sequences, of which about 20% were seen once. The leading ten clones occupy 7.5% to 9.5% of the sample.

The germline V gene (reference sequence) gives CDR1 as LGHDT and CDR2 as YNNKEL. The germline V and J ends show losses of 1 base and 2 bases respectively, and no gene match explains 4 bases of the junction. The CDR3 numbers 16 residues from cysteine through phenylalanine. The read is trimmed to its CDR3 DNA, 48 bases read in frame from base 1. Ficoll-Paque density gradient centrifugation was used to isolate PBMCs. Overall study outcomes, separate from this receptor: The study included only a couple of mild cases, and larger cohorts that include severe cases with pre-infection samples were judged to be necessary. Contracting CD4+ clones were found mainly in CM and EM memory subsets, while CD8+ clones were enriched in EMRA. Balanced CD4/CD8 phenotypes were observed for clones contracting from day 15 to 85, whereas a bias towards CD4+ was observed for a second wave of clones expanding from day 15 to 37. The second-wave clones that peaked on day 37 were not confirmed to be SARS-CoV-2 specific. Some responding clones were detected in pre-infection memory, which suggested that pre-existing cross-reactive memory T cells had joined the SARS-CoV-2 response.

About this clonotype itself: Its antigen is not yet known. No per-base quality is available; no much larger clone lies one base away.

The sequencing input was PBMCs or a T cell subset sorted from them (not recorded which). The rearranged segments are TRBV3-1 and TRBJ2-3; TRBD1 fits 9 bases in the junction. The clonotype comes from an adult woman who had mild COVID-19 (a few samples of this study predate the infection). The sample titles of this study are shuffled in the database, so cell type and time point are left out; the donor was told from shared clones. The CDR3 here reads CASSQVGTGYTDTQYF. The nucleotide sequence is given as TGTGCCAGCAGCCAAGTTGGGACAGGGTACACAGATACGCAGTATTTT.